The clone carrying this T cell receptor (beta chain) has only one observation. This CDR3 is also generated by other DNA sequences in the sample. The ends lost 2 bases at V and 1 base at J; junction bases unmatched: 4. Germline V lookup: CDR1 SGHDT, CDR2 YYEEEE. The CDR3 length is 15 residues. Generated by immunoSEQ multiplex PCR, the TCRdb table keeps only in-frame clones and is missing some. The sample contains more than 150,000 clones, approximately 91% of which appear only once. This entry is derived from a study of blood T cell repertoires in COVID-19. About the study: The United States, Italy and Spain provided the acute and convalescent COVID-19 samples.

Sample: peripheral blood. The origin of this receptor is a woman in her 70s with acute or convalescent COVID-19. V gene TRBV5-6 combines with J gene TRBJ2-3, with 7 bases aligning to TRBD2. The DNA for the CDR3 is TGTGCCAGCAGCTTAATAGCGGGTGGCACAGATACGCAGTATTTT. Protein product: CASSLIAGGTDTQYF.